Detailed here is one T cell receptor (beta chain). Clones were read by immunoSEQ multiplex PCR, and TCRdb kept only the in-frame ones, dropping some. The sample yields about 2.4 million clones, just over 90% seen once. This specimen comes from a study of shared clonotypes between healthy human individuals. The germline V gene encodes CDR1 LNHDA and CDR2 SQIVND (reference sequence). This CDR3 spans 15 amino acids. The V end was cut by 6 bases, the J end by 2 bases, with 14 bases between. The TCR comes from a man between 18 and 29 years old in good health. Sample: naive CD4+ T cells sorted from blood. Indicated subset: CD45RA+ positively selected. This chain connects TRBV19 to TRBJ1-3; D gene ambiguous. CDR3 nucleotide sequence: TGTGCCAGTAGCGTCTGGGGAGAGCCTGGAAACACCATATATTTT. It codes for CASSVWGEPGNTIYF.